This TCR beta chain was captured by sequencing in a study of OX40 agonist ivuxolimab in advanced cancers. The length of the CDR3 is 13 residues. The germline CDR1 and CDR2 sequences are SGHTS and YDEGEE. V lost 5 bases to trimming and J lost 4 bases, with 12 bases between them. Blood specimens came from baseline, cycle 4 day 1, and cycle 7 day 1. TCRdb keeps only in-frame clones here, not all; method: immunoSEQ multiplex PCR. The sample carries over 60,000 clones, about 94% recorded once. The chain has TRBV5-8 and TRBJ1-2, with D tentatively TRBD1 (6 bases). This specimen was CD4+ or CD8+ T cells sorted from blood, taken in a trial of the OX40 agonist ivuxolimab. The sequence was collected from an adult with an advanced solid tumor such as melanoma, head and neck, liver or kidney cancer. The CDR3 reads CASRWGRGYGYTF. The CDR3 region has the DNA TGTGCCAGCAGGTGGGGGCGCGGCTATGGCTACACCTTC.